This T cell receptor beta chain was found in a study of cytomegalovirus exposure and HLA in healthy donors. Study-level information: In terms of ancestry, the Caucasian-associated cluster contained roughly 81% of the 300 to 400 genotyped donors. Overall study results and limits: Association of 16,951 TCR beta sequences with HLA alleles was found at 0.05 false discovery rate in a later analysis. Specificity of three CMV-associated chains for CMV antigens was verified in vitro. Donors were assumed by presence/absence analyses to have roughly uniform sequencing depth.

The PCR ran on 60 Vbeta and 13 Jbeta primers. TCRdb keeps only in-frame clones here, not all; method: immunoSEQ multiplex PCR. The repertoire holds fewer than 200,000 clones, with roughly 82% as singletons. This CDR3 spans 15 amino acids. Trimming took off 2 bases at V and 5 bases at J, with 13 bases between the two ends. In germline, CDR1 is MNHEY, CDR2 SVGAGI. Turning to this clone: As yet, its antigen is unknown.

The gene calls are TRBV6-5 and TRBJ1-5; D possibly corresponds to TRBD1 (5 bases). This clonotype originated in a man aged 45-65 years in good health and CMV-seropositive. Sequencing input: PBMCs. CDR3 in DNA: TGTGCCAGCAGTTACAGGGGAAATAGGGATCAGCCCCAGCATTTT. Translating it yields CASSYRGNRDQPQHF.